The 2 T cell receptor beta chains given below trace back to one sample, sequenced in a study of cytomegalovirus exposure and HLA in healthy donors. PCR involved 60 Vbeta and 13 Jbeta primers. Only in-frame clones appear in the TCRdb table, and some are missing; sequencing was by immunoSEQ multiplex PCR. The data contain 150,000 to 200,000 clones, 60% to 75% of them singletons. Sequencing was performed on PBMCs. Source of these receptors: a woman between 50 and 59 years old in good health and CMV-seropositive.

The chain joins TRBV2 to TRBJ2-3, with D possibly TRBD1 on 6 matching bases. The V gene lost 6 bases and the J gene lost 3 bases, with 7 bases spanning the gap. This CDR3 is built from 12 residues. Germline V CDR1 and CDR2: SNHLY, FYNNEI. CDR3: CASRDSTDTQYF. Written as DNA, the CDR3 is TGTGCCAGCAGGGACAGTACAGATACGCAGTATTTT.

This clone has a handful of counts. The chain carries TRBV4-2 and TRBJ2-3; weak D call: TRBD1 (5 bases). V was trimmed by 2 bases and J by 0 bases, leaving 18 bases between them. Per the germline V gene, CDR1 is LGHNA and CDR2 is YNFKEQ. The CDR3 is 18 amino acids. CDR3 nucleotide sequence: TGTGCCAGCAGCCAAAGGATATTAGGGGCTTCTAGCACAGATACGCAGTATTTT. Its translation: CASSQRILGASSTDTQYF.